Sequencing of this TCR beta chain was carried out in a study of blood T cell repertoires in COVID-19. Only in-frame clones appear in the TCRdb table, and some are missing; sequencing was by immunoSEQ multiplex PCR. The repertoire holds some 320,000 clones, with roughly nine tenths as singletons. Per the germline V gene, CDR1 is MNHEY and CDR2 is SVGAGI. The length of the CDR3 is 13 residues. V was shortened by 5 bases and J by 4 bases, with 12 bases between the two germline ends. Assignment of participants to cohorts was predicated upon participant-reported clinical history. The sequencing input was PBMCs or T cells enriched from blood (not recorded which). The chain recombines TRBV6-5 with TRBJ2-7, with a tentative D call TRBD1 (6 bases). This sequence originates from a woman under 40 who had been exposed to COVID-19. CDR3 protein: CASSPRGIYEQYF. CDR3 nucleotides: TGTGCCAGCAGTCCCAGGGGTATTTACGAGCAGTACTTC.